A single sample gave rise to the 10 T cell receptor beta chains below, sequenced in a study of T cell clones after liver transplantation. TCRdb keeps only in-frame clones here, not all; method: immunoSEQ multiplex PCR. The sample has about 6,100 clones, approximately 79% seen once. This specimen consisted of CD8+ T cells from blood, obtained 24 months after liver transplant. These receptors were taken from a human patient who received a liver transplant. The T cells may partly be graft donor cells.

This chain links TRBV9 with TRBJ1-4; D unresolved. V was trimmed by 0 bases and J by 7 bases, leaving 13 bases between them. In germline, CDR1 is SGDLS, CDR2 YYNGEE. The CDR3 totals 15 residues. The DNA for the CDR3 is TGTGCCAGCAGCGTAGAAAAGGGTATATTTGAAAAACTGTTTTTT. Residues: CASSVEKGIFEKLFF.

CDR3 DNA: TGTGCCAGCAGTGATCTGGGGTGGGGTGTGTTGTGGTACTTC. Translation gives CASSDLGWGVLWYF. The chain joins TRBV6-1 to TRBJ2-7; no clear D gene. This CDR3 has 14 amino acids. The germline V and J ends were trimmed by 3 bases and 12 bases, with 21 bases remaining between them. Germline V gene sequence: CDR1 MNHNS, CDR2 SASEGT.

The rearrangement links TRBV13 to TRBJ2-3; unclear D gene. V was shortened by 4 bases and J by 5 bases, with 7 bases between the two germline ends. The CDR3 spans 12 residues. Germline values: CDR1 PRHDT, CDR2 FYEKMQ (reference sequence). The CDR3: CASSSTRDTQYF. The CDR3 DNA reads as TGTGCCAGCAGCTCGACCCGAGATACGCAGTATTTT.

The chain carries TRBV27 and TRBJ2-7; no clear D. Per the germline V gene, CDR1 is MNHEY and CDR2 is SMNVEV (reference sequence). CDR3 size: 13 residues. V was trimmed by 0 bases and J by 5 bases, leaving 8 bases between them. In DNA form, the CDR3 reads TGTGCCAGCAGTTTATCACCGGGCAACGAGCAGTACTTC. Protein: CASSLSPGNEQYF.

The genes are TRBV28 and TRBJ2-7, with a tentative D call TRBD1 (6 bases). Germline CDR1 is MDHEN and CDR2 is SYDVKM. Deletions cut 6 bases from V and 5 bases from J, with 14 bases between. The CDR3 totals 13 residues. CDR3 in amino acids: CASSLTGTHEQYF. The CDR3 DNA reads as TGTGCCAGCAGCTTAACAGGGACCCACGAGCAGTACTTC.

J is TRBJ2-3 and V is TRBV6-1, with 10 bases identical to TRBD2. With V trimmed by 2 bases and J by 1 base, 3 bases remained unmatched. This CDR3 has 16 residues. CDR1 MNHNS and CDR2 SASEGT come from the germline V gene. CDR3 DNA: TGTGCCAGCAGTGAAATAGCGGGGGGCGGCACAGATACGCAGTATTTT. It yields the protein CASSEIAGGGTDTQYF.

V usage is TRBV18 and J usage is TRBJ2-5; the match to TRBD2 covers 8 bases. Germline CDR1 and CDR2: KGHSH and LQKENI. J lost 6 bases, V lost 3 bases, and 15 bases had no gene match. The CDR3 loop spans 17 amino acids. For the CDR3, the DNA is TGTGCCAGCTCACCTCAGACTCATCAGCGGGAGTTAAAGACCCAGTACTTC. Protein: CASSPQTHQRELKTQYF.

This clone has a handful of counts. The chain carries TRBV7-2 and TRBJ2-7; no definite D call. This CDR3 spans 13 amino acids. The germline gives CDR1 SGHTA, CDR2 FQGNSA. V dropped 5 bases and J dropped 7 bases, with 15 bases sitting between them. The CDR3 DNA follows: TGTGCCAGCAGCCCGGGCCTCGTAGGGGAGCAGTACTTC. The encoded protein is CASSPGLVGEQYF.

This clone was found a few times. V gene TRBV11-2 combines with J gene TRBJ2-5, with TRBD2 matching 14 bases. The J segment lost 3 bases and the V segment lost 6 bases, leaving 9 bases of the junction unmatched. The length of the CDR3 is 17 residues. Germline CDR1 and CDR2: SGHAT and FQNNGV. In DNA form, the CDR3 reads TGTGCCAGCAGGGAAACGAGGGGACTAGCGGGAGAAGAGACCCAGTACTTC. Encoded protein: CASRETRGLAGEETQYF.

The chain is built from TRBV21-1 and TRBJ2-2; the D call in the table, TRBD1, was not verified against the DNA. TRBV21-1 is tagged as a pseudogene. This CDR3 has 20 amino acids. The CDR3 is CASSKEVRGQPMIFTGELFF. The CDR3 DNA is TGTGCCAGCAGCAAAGAAGTGAGGGGACAGCCCATGATTTTCACCGGGGAGCTGTTTTTT.